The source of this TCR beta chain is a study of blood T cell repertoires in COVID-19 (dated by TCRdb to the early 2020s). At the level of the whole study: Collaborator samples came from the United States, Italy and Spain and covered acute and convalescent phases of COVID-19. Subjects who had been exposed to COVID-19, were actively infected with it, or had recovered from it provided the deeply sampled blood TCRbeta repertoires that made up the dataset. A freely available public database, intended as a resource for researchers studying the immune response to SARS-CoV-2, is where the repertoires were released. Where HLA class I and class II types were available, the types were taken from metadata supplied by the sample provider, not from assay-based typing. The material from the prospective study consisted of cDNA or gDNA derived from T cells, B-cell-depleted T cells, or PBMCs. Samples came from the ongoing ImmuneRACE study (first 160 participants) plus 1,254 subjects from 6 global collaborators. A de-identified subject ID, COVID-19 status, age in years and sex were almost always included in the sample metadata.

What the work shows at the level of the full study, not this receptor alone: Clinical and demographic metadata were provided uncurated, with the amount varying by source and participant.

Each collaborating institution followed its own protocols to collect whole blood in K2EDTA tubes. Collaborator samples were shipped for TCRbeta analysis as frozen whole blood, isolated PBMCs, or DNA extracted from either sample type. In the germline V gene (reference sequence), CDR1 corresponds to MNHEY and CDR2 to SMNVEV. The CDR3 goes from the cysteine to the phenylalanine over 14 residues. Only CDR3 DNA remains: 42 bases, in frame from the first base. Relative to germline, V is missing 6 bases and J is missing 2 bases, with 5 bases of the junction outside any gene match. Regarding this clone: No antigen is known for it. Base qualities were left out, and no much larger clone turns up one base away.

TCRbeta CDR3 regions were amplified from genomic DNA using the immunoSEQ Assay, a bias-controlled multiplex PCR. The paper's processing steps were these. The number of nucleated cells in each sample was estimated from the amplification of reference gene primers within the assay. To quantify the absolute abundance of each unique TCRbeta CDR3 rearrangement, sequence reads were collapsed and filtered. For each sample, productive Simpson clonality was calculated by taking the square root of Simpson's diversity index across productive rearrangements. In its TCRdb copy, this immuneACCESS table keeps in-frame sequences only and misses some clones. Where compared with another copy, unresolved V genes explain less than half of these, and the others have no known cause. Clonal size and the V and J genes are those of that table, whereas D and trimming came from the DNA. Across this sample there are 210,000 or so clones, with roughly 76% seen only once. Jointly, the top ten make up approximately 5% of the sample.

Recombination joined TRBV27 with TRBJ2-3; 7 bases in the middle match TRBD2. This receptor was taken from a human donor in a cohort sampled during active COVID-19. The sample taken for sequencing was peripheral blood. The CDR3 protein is CASRPAGITDTQYF. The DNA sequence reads TGTGCCAGCAGGCCAGCGGGAATCACAGATACGCAGTATTTT.